This is a list of T cell receptor beta chains from one sample in a study of cytomegalovirus exposure and HLA in healthy donors. Assay: immunoSEQ multiplex PCR; the TCRdb copy retains only in-frame clones and omits some. Of more than 80,000 clones listed, 65% to 80% are singletons. The sequencing sample was made of PBMCs. These receptors all come from a woman between 50 and 59 years old in good health and CMV-seropositive. Both conserved end residues are part of each CDR3. Fields, in order: clone size, J gene, D gene, V gene, CDR3 DNA, CDR3 protein. The D gene is left open where the match is weak. A row's size may be missing; if present it is once, few, many or a size class.

few TRBJ2-2 - TRBV19 TGTGCCAGTAGTGAAAGTACCTTCGGGACCGGGGAGCTGTTTTTT CASSESTFGTGELFF
- TRBJ1-1 - TRBV30 TGTGCCTGGAGTGCGCGTGCTGAAGCTTTCTTT CAWSARAEAFF
- TRBJ2-3 - TRBV4-2 TGTGCCAGCAGCCAAGAAGGCCAGGGAACAGATACGCAGTATTTT CASSQEGQGTDTQYF
once TRBJ1-2 TRBD1 TRBV5-1 TGCGCCAGTAGGTCCTCCGGGACAGTCTACGGCTACACCTTC CASRSSGTVYGYTF
- TRBJ1-1 TRBD1 TRBV6-6 TGTGCCAGCAGTTACTGGACAGGGTTAAAGAACACTGAAGCTTTCTTT CASSYWTGLKNTEAFF
- TRBJ1-1 TRBD1 TRBV18 TGTGCCAGCTCACCAAACCGACAGGGGGCGAACACTGAAGCTTTCTTT CASSPNRQGANTEAFF
- TRBJ2-1 TRBD2 TRBV29-1 TGCAGCGCTAAGAGCGGGGGGGCCCGTAATGAGCAGTTCTTC CSAKSGGARNEQFF
- TRBJ1-5 - TRBV7-2 TGTGCCAGCAGCTCTCAGGGGCGCAATCAGCCCCAGCATTTT CASSSQGRNQPQHF
few TRBJ1-3 TRBD1 TRBV25-1 TGTGCCAGCAGTTTTTCGACAGGGGTAGGCAACACCATATATTTT CASSFSTGVGNTIYF
- TRBJ2-7 TRBD2 TRBV5-6 TGTGCCAGCAGCTTGACCGGGGCTAGCGGGCGGGGCTACGAGCAGTACTTC CASSLTGASGRGYEQYF
- TRBJ1-2 - TRBV7-9 TGTTCCAGCAGCTTGTCCGGGGGCTACACCTTC CSSSLSGGYTF
- TRBJ2-7 TRBD2 TRBV28 TGTGCCAGCAGTCTAGGAGGGACTAGCGGGGGCCACGAGCAGTACTTC CASSLGGTSGGHEQYF
- TRBJ2-2 TRBD2 TRBV29-1 TGCAGCGTTGTAGCGGGGAGGAACACCGGGGAGCTGTTTTTT CSVVAGRNTGELFF
- TRBJ1-6 TRBD1 TRBV11-2 TGTGCCAGCAACCGGGACAGGGGGGATTCACCCCTCCACTTT CASNRDRGDSPLHF
- TRBJ1-5 - TRBV12-1 TGTGCCAGCAGCCCCCCCGGGACAAGGAGTTCTAGCAATCAGCCCCAGCATTTT CASSPPGTRSSSNQPQHF
- TRBJ1-2 TRBD1 TRBV15 TGTGCCACCAGCAGAGATACACAGGGGTGGGGCGGCTACACCTTC CATSRDTQGWGGYTF
- TRBJ1-5 - TRBV19 TGTGCCAGTAGTAAGGGCCGGGGGGTGACCCAGCATTTT CASSKGRGVTQHF
few TRBJ1-1 TRBD1 TRBV7-6 TGTGCCAGCAGCACGGGACAGTTGAACACTGAAGCTTTCTTT CASSTGQLNTEAFF
few TRBJ2-7 - TRBV11-2 TGTGCCAGCAGCTTAGAAGCCCAGGGGTACGAGCAGTACTTC CASSLEAQGYEQYF
- TRBJ1-5 - TRBV25-1 TGTGCCAGCAGTGAAGGGGGCGAGAGGGGTAGCAATCAGCCCCAGCATTTT CASSEGGERGSNQPQHF
- TRBJ1-1 - TRBV18 TGTGCCAGCTCACCGCCGTGGGGGAGGAGCACTGAAGCTTTCTTT CASSPPWGRSTEAFF
- TRBJ1-4 TRBD1 TRBV5-1 TGCGCCAGCACCCAATTAACACAGGGGGCTGGAGAAAAACTGTTTTTT CASTQLTQGAGEKLFF
- TRBJ2-5 - TRBV9 TGTGCCAGCAGCGTAGCTGCTACGGAGACCCAGTACTTC CASSVAATETQYF
- TRBJ2-5 TRBD2 TRBV7-9 TGTGCCAGCAGCCCGCCGGGACTAGCGGTGGAGACCCAGTACTTC CASSPPGLAVETQYF
- TRBJ1-1 - TRBV28 TGTGCCAGCAGTTTTCCGGCGGGGGTAGGTGAAGCTTTCTTT CASSFPAGVGEAFF
- TRBJ1-1 TRBD1 TRBV5-6 TGTGCCAGCAGCTTACGACAGGGTACAGGGTTCACTGAAGCTTTCTTT CASSLRQGTGFTEAFF
- TRBJ2-3 TRBD2 TRBV7-3 TGTGCCAGCAGCCCCAACCCGGGGGGGATAGATACGCAGTATTTT CASSPNPGGIDTQYF
- TRBJ2-7 TRBD2 TRBV5-6 TGTGCCAGCGGCCTTAGGGAGGGCGAGCAGTACTTC CASGLREGEQYF
- TRBJ2-5 TRBD2 TRBV5-4 TGTGCCAGCCACCCGGGGGGGGTTGAGACCCAGTACTTC CASHPGGVETQYF
- TRBJ2-7 - TRBV5-1 TGCGCCAGCAGTCGAGGGGGATCCTACGAGCAGTACTTC CASSRGGSYEQYF